The clone carrying this TCR beta chain appeared a single time. Its antigen is unidentified. The junction departs from the called germline gene at one end, perhaps through a read error. This CDR3 is 15 amino acids long. Germline loops: CDR1 MNHNY, CDR2 SVGAGI (reference sequence). RNA was extracted from bulk tissue without any cell sorting. Three rounds of nested PCR, following a modified ARM-PCR protocol, produced the TCRbeta library. MiXCR, applied by TCRdb to the multiplex PCR reads, yields one record per CDR3 protein. The profile shows about 200,000 distinct CDR3 sequences, less than 80% of them singletons. These data come from a study of tumor and adjacent non-tumor tissue in lung cancer. Turning to the study itself: Histology: about twelve adenocarcinoma, a couple of squamous cell carcinoma, 1 small cell lung cancer. Aged about 30 to 76 years, patients included more than nine men and a few women with stage I to III disease.

Study results and limitations: Compared with tumor, normal lung showed significantly lower TCR diversity.

The sequence was collected from a man in his 60s with non-small cell lung cancer. The sequencing sample was made of lung tumor tissue. This rearrangement joins TRBV6-6 to TRBJ2-6; unclear D gene. The CDR3 nucleotides are TGTGCCAGCAGTTACTCGACCTCTGAGGCCAACGTCCTGACTTTC. Amino acids: CASSYSTSEANVLTF.